These 30 T cell receptor beta chains originate from one sample sequenced in a study of CD8 T cells in ankylosing spondylitis. TCRdb re-called the 5' RACE reads with MiXCR, one entry per CDR3 protein. The sample includes more than 150,000 distinct CDR3 sequences, 10% to 15% of them seen just once. The sequenced sample consisted of blood, either unsorted or a sorted T cell fraction (not recorded which). These receptors were taken from a female donor with ankylosing spondylitis or in good health (not recorded which).

This clonotype was picked up many times. This chain links TRBV4-2 with TRBJ1-6, with 7 bases lining up with TRBD1. This CDR3 is built from 16 residues. The V gene's germline CDR1 is LGHNA and CDR2 YNFKEQ. With 1 base clipped from V and 5 bases from J, the junction kept 5 bases outside the gene matches. The CDR3 coding sequence is TGTGCCAGCAGCCAAGGAACGGGACAGAATAATTCACCCCTCCACTTT. It is translated as CASSQGTGQNNSPLHF.

In its sample, this clonotype was seen many times. The rearrangement joins TRBV7-7 to TRBJ2-7; 7 bases fit TRBD1. The junction had 2 bases not matched to a gene; V was cut back by 1 base and J by 5 bases. The CDR3 covers 13 residues. The germline CDR1 and CDR2 sequences are SSHAT and FNYEAQ (reference sequence). The CDR3 loop reads CASSLGQGDEQYF. CDR3 bases: TGTGCCAGCAGCTTAGGGCAGGGGGACGAGCAGTACTTC.

This clonotype was seen a few times. The CDR3 protein is CASSLGGQLTEAFF. The CDR3 DNA sequence: TGCGCCAGCAGCTTAGGAGGACAGCTTACTGAAGCTTTCTTT. V usage is TRBV5-1 and J usage is TRBJ1-1; TRBD1 is a possible D gene (6 bases). The CDR3 contains 14 residues. Trimming took 2 bases from V and 5 from J, leaving 13 bases between them. Germline V lookup: CDR1 SGHRS, CDR2 YFSETQ.

Ten or more counts support this clonotype. CDR3 bases: TGCAGTGCTAGAGACGAGGGGATGCTCTACGAGCAGTACTTC. Amino acid sequence: CSARDEGMLYEQYF. The V call is TRBV20-1, the J call TRBJ2-7; either TRBD1 or TRBD2 may supply D (5 bases each). V was pared by 0 bases and J by 3 bases, with 12 bases between. CDR3 length equals 14 residues. Germline V CDR1 and CDR2: DFQATT, SNEGSKA (reference sequence).

This clonotype was found a few times. This sequence joins TRBV28 and TRBJ2-6; weak D call: TRBD2 (5 bases). Trimming cost V 2 bases and J 2 bases, with 7 bases left between them. CDR3 size: 15 residues. Germline CDR1 MDHEN, CDR2 SYDVKM. As DNA, the CDR3 is TGTGCCAGCAGTTTAGGGAGTACTGGGGCCAACGTCCTGACTTTC. It codes for CASSLGSTGANVLTF.

The chain recombines TRBV6-1 with TRBJ2-2; no clear D gene. Germline CDR1 is MNHNS and CDR2 is SASEGT. The CDR3 is made up of 17 amino acids. The V gene lost 2 bases and the J gene lost 7 bases, with 20 bases spanning the gap. CDR3: CASSERVDLGLGGELFF. The CDR3 coding sequence is TGTGCCAGCAGTGAAAGGGTGGACCTAGGATTGGGCGGGGAGCTGTTTTTT.

This clonotype was observed many times. This chain uses TRBV29-1 with TRBJ2-1; 11 bases match TRBD2. V dropped 0 bases and J dropped 3; count of bases not matched to a gene: 4. Per germline, CDR1 SQVTM and CDR2 ANQGSEA. The CDR3 is made up of 16 amino acids. CDR3 protein: CSVEELAGGGYNEQFF. The CDR3 DNA follows: TGCAGCGTTGAAGAATTAGCGGGAGGGGGCTACAATGAGCAGTTCTTC.

This clonotype was recorded at least ten times. The gene calls are TRBV3-1 and TRBJ2-5; D remains unclear. The V gene lost 4 bases and the J gene lost 7 bases, with 4 bases spanning the gap. Germline V gives CDR1 LGHDT, CDR2 YNNKEL (reference sequence). The CDR3 consists of 10 residues. The CDR3 reads CASSPGTQYF. The CDR3, as DNA: TGTGCCAGCAGCCCAGGGACCCAGTACTTC.

This clonotype was recorded many times. The CDR3 loop is CASSLAGGYNEQFF. The CDR3 nucleotides are TGTGCCAGCAGTTTAGCGGGAGGGTACAATGAGCAGTTCTTC. V usage is TRBV6-5 and J usage is TRBJ2-1; TRBD2 aligns across 11 bases. V was clipped by 4 bases and J by 4 bases; unmatched bases: 0. Germline V lookup: CDR1 MNHEY, CDR2 SVGAGI. The length of the CDR3 is 14 residues.

This clonotype was found a few times. This chain connects TRBV7-3 to TRBJ2-1; 13 nucleotides agree with TRBD2. The junction had 3 bases not matched to a gene; V was cut back by 7 bases and J by 0 bases. CDR1 SGHTA and CDR2 FQGTGA come from the germline V gene. This CDR3 is built from 16 residues. The CDR3 spells CASTLAGGGSYNEQFF. CDR3 nucleotide sequence: TGTGCCAGCACACTAGCGGGAGGGGGCTCCTACAATGAGCAGTTCTTC.

V and J are TRBV7-3 and TRBJ2-3; no clear D. From germline, CDR1 is SGHTA and CDR2 FQGTGA. Trimming stripped 1 base from V and 0 bases from J, with 8 bases between. The CDR3 runs to 15 residues. This CDR3 reads CASSLMGRSTDTQYF. The DNA of the CDR3 is TGTGCCAGCAGCTTAATGGGTCGCAGCACAGATACGCAGTATTTT.

The chain links TRBV20-1 to TRBJ2-1, with TRBD1 identical over 8 bases. The V gene end was trimmed by 5 bases and the J gene end by 4 bases; junction bases not matched to a gene: 10. Germline lookup yields CDR1 DFQATT and CDR2 SNEGSKA (reference sequence). The CDR3 runs to 15 residues. Here the CDR3 DNA reads TGCAGTGCTTTACACAGGGGGGAGGTGTACAATGAGCAGTTCTTC. Protein: CSALHRGEVYNEQFF.

The chain joins TRBV19 to TRBJ1-6, with a weak D call TRBD1 (5 bases). CDR1 is LNHDA, CDR2 SQIVND, per germline (reference sequence). The CDR3 length is 14 residues. Trimming stripped 5 bases from V and 8 bases from J, with 13 bases between. The CDR3 bases are TGTGCCAGTAGTGGCGGCGGGGCCCATTCACCCCTCCACTTT. Amino acids: CASSGGGAHSPLHF.

This clonotype was counted at least ten times. CDR3 sequence: CASSFEGRQPQHF. The CDR3, as DNA: TGTGCCAGCAGTTTCGAGGGGAGGCAGCCCCAGCATTTT. The V call is TRBV12-3 or TRBV12-4, the J call TRBJ1-5; D is perhaps TRBD1 (5 bases). V was clipped by 3 bases and J by 7 bases, with 10 bases between them. The CDR3 contains 13 residues.

This clonotype was observed a few times. The chain couples TRBV20-1 to TRBJ1-3; D gene unclear. CDR1 and CDR2 (germline): DFQATT, SNEGSKA (reference sequence). The CDR3 contains 13 residues. Trimming took 6 bases from V and 0 from J, leaving 9 bases between them. In nucleotides, the CDR3 is TGCAGTGCCCCGGCGAACTCTGGAAACACCATATATTTT. Translation: CSAPANSGNTIYF.

Ten or more counts support this clonotype. The chain links TRBV29-1 to TRBJ1-2, with D tentatively TRBD1 (6 bases). Germline CDR1 and CDR2: SQVTM and ANQGSEA. The ends were cut back, 6 bases at V and 3 bases at J, with 17 bases in the middle. CDR3 size: 14 residues. The CDR3 protein is CSVQGGGADYGYTF. CDR3 bases: TGCAGCGTCCAGGGAGGGGGGGCCGACTATGGCTACACCTTC.

The chain links TRBV5-1 to TRBJ2-5; D is perhaps TRBD1 (5 bases). CDR1 and CDR2 (germline): SGHRS, YFSETQ. The CDR3 loop spans 14 amino acids. V was pared by 4 bases and J by 1 base, with 11 bases between. The CDR3 sequence: CASSGLDSQETQYF. The CDR3 nucleotides are TGCGCCAGCAGCGGGCTCGACAGCCAAGAGACCCAGTACTTC.

The table lists this clonotype with a few counts. This chain connects TRBV6-2 or TRBV6-3 to TRBJ2-1; 13 bases map to TRBD2. Per germline, CDR1 MNHEY and CDR2 SVGEGT. The CDR3 length is 15 residues. Trimming at V came to 2 bases and at J to 8 bases, leaving 3 bases not matched to a gene. The chain's CDR3 is CASSYGLAGVDEQFF. DNA for the CDR3: TGTGCCAGCAGTTACGGACTAGCGGGGGTCGATGAGCAGTTCTTC.

This clonotype has ten or more counts. The J gene is TRBJ1-4, the V gene TRBV7-2; D is unclear. CDR3 length equals 13 residues. The V end was cut by 5 bases, the J end by 5 bases, with 9 bases between. From germline, CDR1 is SGHTA and CDR2 FQGNSA. The CDR3 nucleotides are TGTGCCAGCAGCCAGAGAAGAAATGAAAAACTGTTTTTT. Translation gives CASSQRRNEKLFF.

This clonotype was recorded at least ten times. This CDR3 reads CASSGESLGYEQYF. In DNA form, the CDR3 reads TGTGCCAGCAGCGGGGAGTCCTTGGGCTACGAGCAGTACTTC. The chain links TRBV9 to TRBJ2-7; tentatively, D is TRBD2 (5 bases). The CDR3 extends over 14 amino acids. V was shortened by 3 bases and J by 3 bases, with 13 bases between the two germline ends. The germline V gene encodes CDR1 SGDLS and CDR2 YYNGEE.

This clonotype was picked up a small number of times. This rearrangement joins TRBV6-2 or TRBV6-3 to TRBJ2-2, with D possibly matching TRBD2 (5 bases). CDR1 MNHEY and CDR2 SVGEGT come from the germline V gene. The V and J ends lost 2 bases and 4 bases respectively, with 5 bases between them. This CDR3 has 13 residues. CDR3 residues: CASSYLATGELFF. The CDR3 DNA reads TGTGCCAGCAGTTACCTAGCCACCGGGGAGCTGTTTTTT.

This clonotype was recorded many times. The CDR3 loop reads CSARGQSNQPQHF. The CDR3 DNA follows: TGCAGTGCTAGGGGGCAGTCCAATCAGCCCCAGCATTTT. The chain uses TRBV20-1 and TRBJ1-5, with D possibly being TRBD1 (5 bases). V was cut by 3 bases and J by 3 bases, with 9 bases left in between. The CDR3 sequence is 13 residues long. The germline V gene encodes CDR1 DFQATT and CDR2 SNEGSKA (reference sequence).

V is TRBV2 and J is TRBJ2-5; 10 bases agree with TRBD2. The CDR3 covers 15 residues. Germline V gives CDR1 SNHLY, CDR2 FYNNEI. Losses at the gene ends were 7 bases for V and 4 bases for J; bases not matched to a gene: 9. The CDR3 DNA reads as TGTGCCAGCACGTCTAGCGGGAGAGGCGGAGAGACCCAGTACTTC. Translated, it gives CASTSSGRGGETQYF.

A remark on this clonotype: It may be a read error: a sequence one base away is much more abundant. The conserved final phenylalanine or tryptophan is absent from the CDR3, which likely points to a read error. The CDR3 sequence is CSAALTGGTEAFL. CDR3 sequence (DNA): TGCAGTGCTGCACTGACAGGGGGCACTGAAGCTTTCCTT. The chain employs TRBV20-1 and TRBJ1-1, with 9 bases aligning to TRBD1. J lost 4 bases, V lost 5 bases, and 5 bases had no gene match. CDR3 length: 13 amino acids. CDR1 DFQATT and CDR2 SNEGSKA come from the germline V gene (reference sequence).

This clonotype was detected ten times or more. The chain uses TRBV20-1 and TRBJ2-7, with 13 bases fitting TRBD2. Germline V gene data show CDR1 as DFQATT and CDR2 as SNEGSKA (reference sequence). The CDR3 runs 14 residues. J was trimmed by 2 bases and V by 5 bases; bases with no gene match: 3. The CDR3: CSAGGTSGAYEQYF. The CDR3 region has the DNA TGCAGTGCTGGAGGGACTAGCGGGGCCTACGAGCAGTACTTC.

This sequence joins TRBV3-1 and TRBJ2-3, with 11 bases that match TRBD2. The CDR3 has 15 residues. The V and J ends lost 6 bases and 3 bases, in that order; junction bases with no gene match: 5. CDR1 LGHDT and CDR2 YNNKEL come from the germline V gene (reference sequence). CDR3 bases: TGTGCCAGCAGAGACCTAGCGGGAGGAACAGATACGCAGTATTTT. Amino acid sequence: CASRDLAGGTDTQYF.

This clonotype was counted ten times or more. This rearrangement joins TRBV5-1 to TRBJ2-3; no clear D. Germline assignment: CDR1 SGHRS and CDR2 YFSETQ. The CDR3 runs 14 residues. Trimming stripped 2 bases from V and 4 bases from J, with 11 bases between. The CDR3 nucleotides are TGCGCCAGCAGCTTAACGAACGGAGCAGATACGCAGTATTTT. Amino acid sequence: CASSLTNGADTQYF.

This clonotype was recorded many times. V is TRBV5-1 and J is TRBJ1-4, with D unclear. Germline-derived CDR1 and CDR2 are SGHRS and YFSETQ. The CDR3 has 14 residues. The V end was cut by 0 bases, the J end by 3 bases, with 6 bases between. The CDR3 DNA follows: TGCGCCAGCAGCTTGGGGACGTCTAATGAAAAACTGTTTTTT. Protein sequence: CASSLGTSNEKLFF.

V and J are TRBV7-2 and TRBJ2-7; D unresolved. Germline CDR1 and CDR2: SGHTA and FQGNSA. The CDR3 is 13 residues long. V gave up 4 bases and J gave up 6 bases, with 13 bases separating them. Here the CDR3 reads CASSSPGRPEQYF. The CDR3 region has the DNA TGTGCCAGCAGCTCCCCTGGCCGCCCCGAGCAGTACTTC.

The chain links TRBV6-2 or TRBV6-3 to TRBJ2-7; D is uncertain. The ends were cut back, 5 bases at V and 4 bases at J, with 12 bases in the middle. The CDR3 has 13 amino acids. The germline V gene has CDR1 MNHEY and CDR2 SVGEGT. CDR3 in DNA: TGTGCCAGCAGTCTCTCGATTCAATACGAGCAGTACTTC. Protein: CASSLSIQYEQYF.